The 28 T cell receptor beta chains given below trace back to one sample, sequenced in a study of shared clonotypes between healthy human individuals. Sequencing used immunoSEQ multiplex PCR; TCRdb keeps in-frame clones, though not all of them. The table has under 1 million clones, over 90% seen once; the top ten hold approximately 25%. Cells designated naive CD8 were CD45RO-negative and were positively selected for CCR7, with terminally differentiated effector memory CD45RA+ cells excluded. Sequenced: naive CD8+ T cells sorted from blood. Every receptor here comes from a man aged 30 to 39 in good health.

V is TRBV27 and J is TRBJ2-7; maybe TRBD1 (6 bases). The CDR3 has 16 residues. Trimming pared 2 bases from V and 2 bases from J, leaving 16 bases between. Germline V gene data show CDR1 as MNHEY and CDR2 as SMNVEV (reference sequence). CDR3 nucleotides: TGTGCCAGCAGTTTAGTAGGGGACATGCGAACCTACGAGCAGTACTTC. The encoded protein is CASSLVGDMRTYEQYF.

The CDR3 coding sequence is TGTGCCAGCAGCGACGCGGGGGAGACCCAGTACTTC. It encodes CASSDAGETQYF. This chain connects TRBV7-9 to TRBJ2-5; tentatively, D is TRBD2 (6 bases). The CDR3 has 12 residues. Germline V gives CDR1 SEHNR, CDR2 FQNEAQ (reference sequence). Trimming stripped 5 bases from V and 5 bases from J, with 9 bases between.

The chain is built from TRBV7-9 and TRBJ1-2; 11 bases map to TRBD1. J was trimmed by 2 bases and V by 6 bases; bases with no gene match: 17. Per the germline V gene, CDR1 is SEHNR and CDR2 is FQNEAQ (reference sequence). The CDR3 has 19 amino acids. The CDR3 spells CASSSPGLPGQGVNYGYTF. CDR3 nucleotide sequence: TGTGCCAGCAGTTCCCCAGGCCTGCCGGGACAGGGGGTCAACTATGGCTACACCTTC.

The genes are TRBV5-4 and TRBJ2-1, with TRBD2 as a possible D gene (6 bases). Trimming removed 4 bases from V and 4 bases from J, with 15 bases in between. Germline lookup yields CDR1 SGHNT and CDR2 YYREEE (reference sequence). The CDR3 is made up of 15 amino acids. CDR3 sequence: CASSGRGGGYNEQFF. CDR3 sequence (DNA): TGTGCCAGCAGCGGACGTGGGGGAGGTTACAATGAGCAGTTCTTC. Looking up the rest from reference TRBV5-4 and TRBJ2-1 gives the full variable domain: ETGVTQSPTHLIKTRGQQVTLRCSSQSGHNTVSWYQQALGQGPQFIFQYYREEENGRGNFPPRFSGLQFPNYSSELNVNALELDDSALYLCASSGRGGGYNEQFFGPGTRLTVL.

V gene TRBV18 combines with J gene TRBJ2-5; TRBD2 matches 13 bases. CDR1 and CDR2 from the germline V gene are KGHSH and LQKENI. Unmatched junction bases numbered 6, after V lost 3 bases and J lost 5 bases. The CDR3 spans 16 residues. The chain's CDR3 is CASSPWTSGSQETQYF. The CDR3 DNA follows: TGTGCCAGCTCACCCTGGACTAGCGGGAGTCAGGAGACCCAGTACTTC.

The V and J genes are TRBV28 and TRBJ2-7; tentative D call: TRBD2 (8 bases). This CDR3 is built from 13 residues. The V gene lost 10 bases and the J gene lost 2 bases, with 15 bases spanning the gap. CDR1 and CDR2 from the germline V gene are MDHEN and SYDVKM. CDR3 in amino acids: CATSGGTAYEQYF. The CDR3 DNA reads as TGTGCCACGTCGGGGGGGACAGCCTACGAGCAGTACTTC.

The chain has TRBV27 and TRBJ2-2; 11 nucleotides match TRBD2. This CDR3 region has 19 residues. Per germline, CDR1 MNHEY and CDR2 SMNVEV (reference sequence). The junction had 18 bases not matched to a gene; V was cut back by 7 bases and J by 5 bases. As DNA, the CDR3 is TGTGCCAGCACCACAACCGGGACAGAGGGACTAGCGGCAACCGGGGAGCTGTTTTTT. Protein sequence: CASTTTGTEGLAATGELFF.

This sequence joins TRBV7-9 and TRBJ2-7; a weak D match, TRBD2 (6 bases). Trimming took off 5 bases at V and 6 bases at J, with 17 bases between the two ends. The germline CDR1 and CDR2 sequences are SEHNR and FQNEAQ (reference sequence). The CDR3 runs 14 residues. The CDR3: CASSKLGTRSEQYF. The DNA for the CDR3 is TGTGCCAGCAGCAAGCTCGGGACTCGCAGCGAGCAGTACTTC.

The chain combines TRBV28 with TRBJ1-3, with D possibly TRBD1 on 5 matching bases. With 6 bases removed from V and 0 bases from J, the gap between germline ends came to 9 bases. The germline gives CDR1 MDHEN, CDR2 SYDVKM. The CDR3 contains 14 residues. CDR3 in amino acids: CASRPGSSGNTIYF. The CDR3 nucleotides are TGTGCCAGCAGGCCAGGGAGCTCTGGAAACACCATATATTTT.

This chain joins TRBV28 and TRBJ2-5; weak D call: TRBD1 (6 bases). Germline V CDR1 and CDR2: MDHEN, SYDVKM. CDR3 size: 15 residues. V was shortened by 7 bases and J by 4 bases, with 19 bases between the two germline ends. Here the CDR3 DNA reads TGTGCCAGCATTTTGCGTGTGGCAGGGGTAGAGACCCAGTACTTC. Translating it yields CASILRVAGVETQYF. Using reference TRBV28 and TRBJ2-5 for the parts outside the CDR3, the full variable domain is DVKVTQSSRYLVKRTGEKVFLECVQDMDHENMFWYRQDPGLGLRLIYFSYDVKMKEKGDIPEGYSVSREKKERFSLILESASTNQTSMYLCASILRVAGVETQYFGPGTRLLVL.

The genes are TRBV27 and TRBJ2-3; the match to TRBD2 covers 11 bases. The CDR3 extends over 16 amino acids. CDR1 MNHEY and CDR2 SMNVEV come from the germline V gene (reference sequence). With V trimmed by 1 base and J by 1 base, 1 base remained unmatched. The CDR3 spells CASSLLTSGGTDTQYF. CDR3 nucleotide sequence: TGTGCCAGCAGTTTATTGACTAGCGGGGGCACAGATACGCAGTATTTT.

This CDR3 reads CASSPGQGLYGYTF. In DNA form, the CDR3 reads TGTGCCAGCAGTCCAGGACAGGGCCTCTATGGCTACACCTTC. The chain uses TRBV28 and TRBJ1-2; 8 positions match TRBD1. The CDR3 is 14 residues long. V shed 5 bases, J shed 4 bases, and the junction held 6 bases outside the gene matches. Germline values: CDR1 MDHEN, CDR2 SYDVKM.

The rearrangement links TRBV14 to TRBJ2-7; no firm D call. Trimming removed 0 bases from V and 1 base from J, with 10 bases in between. This CDR3 spans 15 amino acids. CDR1 and CDR2 from the germline V gene are SGHDN and FVKESK. The CDR3 bases are TGTGCCAGCAGCCAAGAAATGGCACTTTCCTACGAGCAGTACTTC. Its translation: CASSQEMALSYEQYF.

This rearrangement joins TRBV7-9 to TRBJ2-7; TRBD2 might be the D (6 bases). This CDR3 contains 14 residues. Trimming shortened V by 1 base and J by 3 bases, and 10 bases separated the two germline ends. The germline V gene encodes CDR1 SEHNR and CDR2 FQNEAQ (reference sequence). The CDR3 loop is CASSLGSGYYEQYF. The CDR3, as DNA: TGTGCCAGCAGCTTAGGGAGCGGGTACTACGAGCAGTACTTC.

The chain recombines TRBV9 with TRBJ2-5; no clear D gene. The CDR3 sequence is 13 residues long. V was clipped by 3 bases and J by 0 bases, with 6 bases between them. CDR1 and CDR2 (germline): SGDLS, YYNGEE. CDR3 sequence (DNA): TGTGCCAGCAGCGGAGACTACCAAGAGACCCAGTACTTC. Encoded protein: CASSGDYQETQYF.

The V call is TRBV4-1, the J call TRBJ2-7; weak D call: TRBD1 (5 bases). Germline V gene sequence: CDR1 MGHRA, CDR2 YSYEKL. The V end lost 1 base, the J end lost 3 bases, and 13 bases lay between the germline ends. The CDR3 is 15 residues long. The CDR3 DNA reads as TGCGCCAGCAGCCAAGTAGCCACACAGGACTACGAGCAGTACTTC. Its protein is CASSQVATQDYEQYF.

The rearrangement links TRBV7-8 to TRBJ2-7, with D unresolved. Germline CDR1 reads SGHVS; CDR2 reads FQNEAQ. Trimming removed 2 bases from V and 1 base from J, with 9 bases in between. This CDR3 is built from 14 residues. In DNA form, the CDR3 reads TGTGCCAGCAGCTTACCCGCCTATTCCTACGAGCAGTACTTC. Amino acid sequence: CASSLPAYSYEQYF.

J is TRBJ2-7 and V is TRBV28; 16 bases are a match to TRBD2. CDR3 length: 16 residues. V lost 6 bases and J lost 3; bases outside the gene matches: 5. The V gene's germline CDR1 is MDHEN and CDR2 SYDVKM. CDR3 amino acids: CASSSGTSGRGYEQYF. CDR3 sequence (DNA): TGTGCCAGCAGCTCCGGGACTAGCGGGAGGGGCTACGAGCAGTACTTC.

The rearrangement uses TRBV19 and TRBJ2-7; 8 bases are a match to TRBD2. The CDR3 runs 15 residues. Germline CDR1 LNHDA, CDR2 SQIVND (reference sequence). The trim removed 2 bases at V and 3 bases at J, leaving 6 bases unmatched. The CDR3 coding sequence is TGTGCCAGTAGTATATCCGGGACTAGTGTCTACGAGCAGTACTTC. This sequence encodes CASSISGTSVYEQYF.

The chain employs TRBV6-6 and TRBJ2-1; 7 bases are shared with TRBD2. The CDR3 runs 16 residues. With 3 bases clipped from V and 4 bases from J, the junction kept 9 bases outside the gene matches. The germline V gene encodes CDR1 MNHNY and CDR2 SVGAGI (reference sequence). The CDR3 spells CASSYGGGPRYNEQFF. The CDR3 DNA follows: TGTGCCAGCAGTTATGGGGGAGGGCCGAGGTACAATGAGCAGTTCTTC.

This clone has more than one count but fewer than ten. This rearrangement joins TRBV27 to TRBJ2-1; TRBD2 agrees at 8 bases. This CDR3 contains 15 residues. Trimming at V came to 7 bases and at J to 4 bases, leaving 9 bases not matched to a gene. CDR1 and CDR2 (germline): MNHEY, SMNVEV (reference sequence). In nucleotides, the CDR3 is TGTGCCAGCAACCCCTCCAGCGGGGGTTACAATGAGCAGTTCTTC. This encodes CASNPSSGGYNEQFF.

J is TRBJ2-1 and V is TRBV27; tentatively, D is TRBD2 (6 bases). In germline, CDR1 is MNHEY, CDR2 SMNVEV (reference sequence). The CDR3 length is 15 residues. V was pared by 6 bases and J by 0 bases, with 12 bases between. Here the CDR3 reads CASSLAESSYNEQFF. CDR3 coding DNA: TGTGCCAGCAGCTTAGCGGAAAGCTCCTACAATGAGCAGTTCTTC.

The chain is built from TRBV7-8 and TRBJ2-3, with 8 positions matching TRBD2. The CDR3 is 16 amino acids. Germline V lookup: CDR1 SGHVS, CDR2 FQNEAQ. Trimming took 5 bases from V and 1 from J; bases not matched to a gene: 8. The CDR3 nucleotides read TGTGCCAGCAGCAGAAGAAGCGGGAGCGGCACAGATACGCAGTATTTT. Translation gives CASSRRSGSGTDTQYF.

The chain joins TRBV12-5 to TRBJ2-3; TRBD1 aligns across 9 bases. This CDR3 is 16 amino acids long. V lost 5 bases, J lost 4 bases, and 10 bases stayed unmatched. CDR1 and CDR2 (germline): LGHNT, FRNRAP. This chain's CDR3 is CASGPGWDRVADTQYF. The CDR3 nucleotides read TGTGCTAGTGGTCCGGGGTGGGACAGGGTCGCAGATACGCAGTATTTT.

The chain couples TRBV19 to TRBJ2-2, with 7 bases matching TRBD1. Germline V CDR1 and CDR2: LNHDA, SQIVND (reference sequence). Trimming cost V 9 bases and J 4 bases; bases outside gene matches: 11. The CDR3 has 15 amino acids. CDR3 residues: CASNTGEIFTGELFF. CDR3 coding DNA: TGTGCCAGCAATACAGGGGAAATCTTCACCGGGGAGCTGTTTTTT.

This clone occurred once. This chain links TRBV20-1 with TRBJ2-7; the D is unclear. The ends were cut back, 6 bases at V and 3 bases at J, with 9 bases in the middle. This CDR3 is 11 amino acids long. Germline values: CDR1 DFQATT, CDR2 SNEGSKA (reference sequence). The CDR3 loop reads CSAPAYYEQYF. CDR3 in DNA: TGCAGTGCCCCAGCCTACTACGAGCAGTACTTC.

This chain uses TRBV29-1 with TRBJ1-2; D gene unclear. The CDR3 is 11 residues long. Germline V CDR1 and CDR2: SQVTM, ANQGSEA. CDR3 in DNA: TGCACCGAATACGGGGAAAATGGCTACACCTTC. This sequence encodes CTEYGENGYTF.

The chain has TRBV27 and TRBJ1-5; possible D gene TRBD1, 5 bases. The germline V and J ends were trimmed by 5 bases and 3 bases, with 17 bases remaining between them. The CDR3 sequence is 16 residues long. Per the germline V gene, CDR1 is MNHEY and CDR2 is SMNVEV (reference sequence). DNA of the CDR3: TGTGCCAGCAGTGCCGCGAGAACAGGTTTCAATCAGCCCCAGCATTTT. This gives the protein CASSAARTGFNQPQHF.